The clone carrying this T cell receptor beta chain counts as medium-sized by frequency. Sequencing ends 3 residues short of the CDR3 end; the germline J gene provides the rest. This sample is part of a study of T cells in women clearing cervical HPV infection. The CDR3 totals 12 residues. Germline assignment: CDR1 LNHDA and CDR2 SQIVND (reference sequence). With 5 bases removed from V and 6 bases from J, the gap between germline ends came to 9 bases. The data were produced by immunoSEQ multiplex PCR, yet TCRdb's version contains in-frame clones alone and is incomplete. In all, the sample yields about 30,000 clones.

Sequenced material: blood buffy coat. This chain connects TRBV19 to TRBJ2-3; unclear D gene. The receptor's source is a woman aged 18 to 69 with a cervical HPV16 infection that either progressed to CIN3+ or cleared (not recorded which). The chain's CDR3 is CASSELRDTQYF. CDR3 DNA (partial): TGTGCCAGTAGTGAGTTGAGGGATACG. Using reference TRBV19 and TRBJ2-3 for the parts outside the CDR3, the full variable domain is DGGITQSPKYLFRKEGQNVTLSCEQNLNHDAMYWYRQDPGQGLRLIYYSQIVNDFQKGDIAEGYSVSREKKESFPLTVTSAQKNPTAFYLCASSELRDTQYFGPGTRLTVL.